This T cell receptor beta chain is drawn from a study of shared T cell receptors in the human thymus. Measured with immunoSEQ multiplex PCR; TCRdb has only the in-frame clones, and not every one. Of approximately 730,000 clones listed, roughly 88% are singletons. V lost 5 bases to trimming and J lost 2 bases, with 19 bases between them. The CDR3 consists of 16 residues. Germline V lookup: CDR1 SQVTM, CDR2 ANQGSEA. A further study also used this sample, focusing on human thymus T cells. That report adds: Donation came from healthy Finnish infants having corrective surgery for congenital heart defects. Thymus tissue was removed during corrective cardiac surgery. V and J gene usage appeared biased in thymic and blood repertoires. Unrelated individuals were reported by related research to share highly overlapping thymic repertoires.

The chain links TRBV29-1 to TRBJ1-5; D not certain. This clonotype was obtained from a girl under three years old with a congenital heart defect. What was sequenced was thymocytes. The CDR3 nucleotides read TGCAGCGTTAGCTGGGCAGGAGGTAAAGGCAATCAGCCCCAGCATTTT. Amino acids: CSVSWAGGKGNQPQHF.